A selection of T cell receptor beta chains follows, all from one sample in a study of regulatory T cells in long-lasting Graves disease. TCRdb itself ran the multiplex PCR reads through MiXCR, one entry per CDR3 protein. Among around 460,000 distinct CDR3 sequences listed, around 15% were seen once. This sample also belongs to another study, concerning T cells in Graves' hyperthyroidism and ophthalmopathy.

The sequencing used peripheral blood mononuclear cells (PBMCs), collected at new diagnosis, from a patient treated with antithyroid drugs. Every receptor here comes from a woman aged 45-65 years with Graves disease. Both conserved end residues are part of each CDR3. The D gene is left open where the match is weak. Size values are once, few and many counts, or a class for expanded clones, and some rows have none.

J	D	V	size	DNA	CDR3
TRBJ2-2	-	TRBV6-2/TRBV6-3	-	TGTGCCAGCAGTGAACGACGGGACCACACCGGGGAGCTGTTTTTT	CASSERRDHTGELFF
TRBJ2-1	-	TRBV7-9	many	TGTGCCAGCAGCTTAGTTGCAGGGGATGAGCAGTTCTTC	CASSLVAGDEQFF
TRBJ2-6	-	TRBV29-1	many	TGCAGCGTTGATAAGGGTCCGGAAGGCTCTGGGGCCAACGTCCTGACTTTC	CSVDKGPEGSGANVLTF
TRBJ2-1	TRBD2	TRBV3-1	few	TGTGCCAGCAGCACTCGGCGAGGGACTAGCGGGAGGGGGAGCTCCTACAATGAGCAGTTCTTC	CASSTRRGTSGRGSSYNEQFF
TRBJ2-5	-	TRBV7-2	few	TGTGCCAGCAGCTTATATAGTCCCGAGACCCAGTACTTC	CASSLYSPETQYF
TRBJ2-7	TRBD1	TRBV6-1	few	TGTGCCAGCAGTACCCCGGGACAGATCGTCGAGCAGTACTTC	CASSTPGQIVEQYF
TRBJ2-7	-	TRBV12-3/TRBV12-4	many	TGTGCCAGCAGTTTGGACACCACCTACGAGCAGTACTTC	CASSLDTTYEQYF
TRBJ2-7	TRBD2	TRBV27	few	TGTGCCAGCAGTCCGGGGGGGATTCGCTCCTACGAGCAGTACTTC	CASSPGGIRSYEQYF
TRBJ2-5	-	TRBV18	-	TGTGCCAGCTCACCATCGGTACAGCAAGAGACCCAGTACTTC	CASSPSVQQETQYF
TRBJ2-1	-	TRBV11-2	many	TGTGCCAGCAGCATCCCGGGATCCTCTAAAAGGGGAAATGAGCAGTTCTTC	CASSIPGSSKRGNEQFF
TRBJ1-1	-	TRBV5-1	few	TGCGCCAGCAGCCCGTTCCCTGGGGACACTGAAGCTTTCTTT	CASSPFPGDTEAFF
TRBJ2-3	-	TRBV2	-	TGTGCCAGCAGCGTAGACGGGGGCCCGTACACAGATACGCAGTGTTTT	CASSVDGGPYTDTQCF
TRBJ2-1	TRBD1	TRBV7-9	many	TGTGCCAGCAGCTCCGTGGGGACAGGGGCCGTTTACAATGAGCAGTTCTTC	CASSSVGTGAVYNEQFF
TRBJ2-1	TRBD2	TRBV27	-	TGTGCCAGCAGTTCACCTGGACTAGCGGGATTCGCCTACAATGAGCAGTTCTTC	CASSSPGLAGFAYNEQFF
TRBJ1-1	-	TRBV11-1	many	TGTGCCAGCAGTCTTACCTCGGGAACTGAAGCTTTCTTT	CASSLTSGTEAFF
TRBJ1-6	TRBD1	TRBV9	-	TGTGCCAGCAGCCCACGATCGACAGGGAGCTCCTATAATTCACCCCTCCACTTT	CASSPRSTGSSYNSPLHF
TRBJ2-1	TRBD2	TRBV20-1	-	TGCAGTGCCAGACTAGCGGTGGACTACAATGAGCAGTTCTTC	CSARLAVDYNEQFF
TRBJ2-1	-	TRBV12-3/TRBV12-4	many	TGTGCCAGCAGTACAGGGCCCCTCAGCTACAATGAGCAGTTCTTC	CASSTGPLSYNEQFF
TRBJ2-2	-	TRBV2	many	TGTGCCAGCAGTCGGAGCGGGACCGGGGAGCTGTTTTTT	CASSRSGTGELFF
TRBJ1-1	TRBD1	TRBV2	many	TGTGCCAGCAGGGGGACAGGGGGTGAAGCTTTCTTT	CASRGTGGEAFF
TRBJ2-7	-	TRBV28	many	TGTGCCAGCACAGCAGGGCACCTCTCCTACGAGCAGTACTTC	CASTAGHLSYEQYF
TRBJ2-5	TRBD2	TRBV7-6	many	TGTGCCAGCAGCCCAGGGACTAGCGGGAGCTCAGAGACCCAGTACTTC	CASSPGTSGSSETQYF
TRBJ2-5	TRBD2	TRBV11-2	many	TGTGCCAGCAGCTTAAGACCCAGCGGGACCAGGGAGACCCAGTACTTC	CASSLRPSGTRETQYF
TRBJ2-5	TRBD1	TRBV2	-	TGTGCCAGCAGTGAAAGGGGTGAGGACAGGGAGGCGGCGGAGACCCAGTACTTC	CASSERGEDREAAETQYF
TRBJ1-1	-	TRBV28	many	TGTGCCAGCAGTCTCCTGAGGGAGAACACTGAAGCTTTCTTT	CASSLLRENTEAFF
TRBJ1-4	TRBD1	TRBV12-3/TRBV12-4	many	TGTGCCAGCAGGGGGACAGGGAATGAAAAACTGTTTTTT	CASRGTGNEKLFF
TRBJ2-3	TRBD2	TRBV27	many	TGTGCCAGCAGTTTCTTAGGACTAGCGGGAGACACAGATACGCAGTATTTT	CASSFLGLAGDTDTQYF